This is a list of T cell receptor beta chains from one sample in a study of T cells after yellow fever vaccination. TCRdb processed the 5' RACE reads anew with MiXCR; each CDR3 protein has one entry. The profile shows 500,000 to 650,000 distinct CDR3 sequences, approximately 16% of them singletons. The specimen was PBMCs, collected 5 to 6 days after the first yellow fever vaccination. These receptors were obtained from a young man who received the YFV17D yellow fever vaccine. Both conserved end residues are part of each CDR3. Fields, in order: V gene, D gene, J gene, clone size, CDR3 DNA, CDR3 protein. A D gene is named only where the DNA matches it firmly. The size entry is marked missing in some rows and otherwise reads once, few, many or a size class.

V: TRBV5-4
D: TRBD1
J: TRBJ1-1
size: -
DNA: TGTGCCAGCAGCTTGCAGGGGGTGTACACTGAAGCTTTCTTT
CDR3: CASSLQGVYTEAFF

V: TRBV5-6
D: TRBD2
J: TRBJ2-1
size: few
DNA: TGTGCCAGCATTCGCCCCGGGACTAGCGGTTCCAATGAGCAGTTCTTC
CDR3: CASIRPGTSGSNEQFF

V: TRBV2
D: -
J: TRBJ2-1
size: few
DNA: TGTGCCAGCAGACCGAACCCAAGCTCCTACAATGAGCAGTTCTTC
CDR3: CASRPNPSSYNEQFF

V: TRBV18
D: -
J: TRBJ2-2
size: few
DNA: TGTGCCAGCTGGCGGGACAGCGGGGAGCTGTTTTTT
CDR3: CASWRDSGELFF

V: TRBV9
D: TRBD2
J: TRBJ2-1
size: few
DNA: TGTGCCAGCAGCCCCTTGGGACTAGAAGGAAATGAGCAGTTCTTC
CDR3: CASSPLGLEGNEQFF

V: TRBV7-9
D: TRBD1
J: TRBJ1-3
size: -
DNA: TGTGCCAGCAGCTTTCGTCCGACAGGGTACGGAAACACCATATATTTT
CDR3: CASSFRPTGYGNTIYF

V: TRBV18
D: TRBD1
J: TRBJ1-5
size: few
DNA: TGTGCCAGCTCACCGGGACAGGCCGAGAATCAGCCCCAGCATTTT
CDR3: CASSPGQAENQPQHF

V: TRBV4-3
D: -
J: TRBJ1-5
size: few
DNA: TGCGCCAGCAGCCTCTGGATGGGCAATCAGCCCCAGCATTTT
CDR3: CASSLWMGNQPQHF

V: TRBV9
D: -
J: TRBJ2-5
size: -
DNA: TGTGCCAGCAGCTTAGATCCCGCGCAGCAAGAGACCCAGTACTTC
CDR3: CASSLDPAQQETQYF

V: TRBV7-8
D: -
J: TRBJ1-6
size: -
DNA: TGTGCCAGCAGCTTCGGGGGCGGAGGGACAAGTTCACCCCTCCACTTT
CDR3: CASSFGGGGTSSPLHF

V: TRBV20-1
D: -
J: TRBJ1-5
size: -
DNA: TGCAGTGCAAAGCCCGGGGCATCCAGCAATCAGCCCCAGCATTTT
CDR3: CSAKPGASSNQPQHF

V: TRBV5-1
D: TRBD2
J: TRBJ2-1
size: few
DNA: TGCGCCAGCAGCTTGGATAGCGGGGGGGCTTACAATGAGCAGTTCTTC
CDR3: CASSLDSGGAYNEQFF

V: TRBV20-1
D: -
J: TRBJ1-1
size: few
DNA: TGCAGTGCTTCTCGACAGAGGTTCACTGAAGCTTTCTTT
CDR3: CSASRQRFTEAFF

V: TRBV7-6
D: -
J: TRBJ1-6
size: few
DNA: TGTGCCAGCAGCTCACAGGGTCGTAATTCACCCCTCCACTTT
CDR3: CASSSQGRNSPLHF

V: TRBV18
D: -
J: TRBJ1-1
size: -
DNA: TGTGCCAGCGCGCCGGGACAAAACACTGAAGCTTTCTTT
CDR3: CASAPGQNTEAFF

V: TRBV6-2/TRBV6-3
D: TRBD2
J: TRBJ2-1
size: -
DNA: TGTGCCAGCAGGTCGACTAGCGGGTCCTACAATGAGCAGTTCTTC
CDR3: CASRSTSGSYNEQFF

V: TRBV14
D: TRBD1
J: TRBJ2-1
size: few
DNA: TGTGCCAGCAGCGCTCGGACAGGGGTGGATGAGCAGTTCTTC
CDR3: CASSARTGVDEQFF

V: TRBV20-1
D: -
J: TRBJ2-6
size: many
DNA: TGCAGTGCTAGGTCTGGCAGCTCTGGGGCCAACGTCCTGACTTTC
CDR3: CSARSGSSGANVLTF

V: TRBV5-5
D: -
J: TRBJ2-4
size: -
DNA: TGTGCCAGCAGCTTTACGACTCGGGGGCGCCTCCAAAACATTCAGTACTTC
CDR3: CASSFTTRGRLQNIQYF

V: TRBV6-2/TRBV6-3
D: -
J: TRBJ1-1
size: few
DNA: TGTGCCAGCAGCCGCCCACACTACCAGGGGTTGGACACTGAAGCTTTCTTT
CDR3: CASSRPHYQGLDTEAFF

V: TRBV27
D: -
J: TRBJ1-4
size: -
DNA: TGTGCCAGCAGTTTAGGTAGTGGGGAAGAGTCCTTAAAACTGTTTTTT
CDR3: CASSLGSGEESLKLFF

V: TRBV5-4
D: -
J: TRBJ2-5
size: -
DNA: TGTGCCAGCAGCTTAATGGAGGCCGAGACCCAGTACTTC
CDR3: CASSLMEAETQYF

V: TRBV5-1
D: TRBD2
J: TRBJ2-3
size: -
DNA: TGCGCCAGCAGCTTGTGGGGACTAGCGGGTGAAGATACGCAGTATTTT
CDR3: CASSLWGLAGEDTQYF

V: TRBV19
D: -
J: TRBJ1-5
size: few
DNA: TGTGCCAGCCTTCTAACGTGGGACACCTTTAGCCGCAATCAGCCCCAGCATTTT
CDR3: CASLLTWDTFSRNQPQHF

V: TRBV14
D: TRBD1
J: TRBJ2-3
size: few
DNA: TGTGCCAGCAGCCATTTTCAGGGGGCAGATACGCAGTATTTT
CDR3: CASSHFQGADTQYF

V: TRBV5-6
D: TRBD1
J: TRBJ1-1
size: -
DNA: TGTGCCAGCAGCTATTACCGGGACAGGGTCTACCGGGGGAACACTGAAGCTTTCTTT
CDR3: CASSYYRDRVYRGNTEAFF